Listed below are T cell receptor beta chains from one sample, sequenced in a study of blood T cell repertoires in COVID-19. Some clones are missing from TCRdb's copy, which holds only in-frame ones; the method was immunoSEQ multiplex PCR. The sample lists more than 100,000 clones; around 87% were seen once. What was sequenced was peripheral blood. The receptors come from a woman aged 70-85 years with acute or convalescent COVID-19. The CDR3 runs from the conserved cysteine through the conserved F or W. The D gene is left open where the match is weak. Expanded clones are given a class, and other clones once, few, many or no size at all.

d_call j_call clone_size v_call cdr3_length cdr3_aa cdr3_nt
NA TRBJ1-4 NA TRBV5-4 14 CASSRGGANEKLFF TGTGCCAGCAGCCGGGGGGGGGCTAATGAAAAACTGTTTTTT
TRBD1 TRBJ2-7 NA TRBV6-5 15 CASALRQGTGNEQYF TGTGCCAGCGCGCTCCGACAGGGGACCGGAAACGAGCAGTACTTC
TRBD2 TRBJ2-1 NA TRBV11-2 17 CASSLAEGRGGYNEQFF TGTGCCAGCAGCTTGGCGGAGGGGCGGGGGGGCTACAATGAGCAGTTCTTC
NA TRBJ2-7 NA TRBV15 14 CATSRELGNYEQYF TGTGCCACCAGCAGAGAGTTGGGCAATTACGAGCAGTACTTC
TRBD1 TRBJ2-7 NA TRBV19 16 CASSIDLGTGGYEQYF TGTGCCAGTAGTATAGATCTCGGGACAGGGGGCTACGAGCAGTACTTC
NA TRBJ1-6 once TRBV9 15 CASSVDSHKNSPLHF TGTGCCAGCAGCGTAGACTCCCATAAAAATTCACCCCTCCACTTT
NA TRBJ2-2 NA TRBV6-5 15 CASSPGPTNTGELLF TGTGCCAGCAGCCCCGGGCCCACGAACACCGGGGAGCTGCTTTTT
NA TRBJ1-2 NA TRBV12-3/TRBV12-4 12 CASSFSSYGYTF TGTGCCAGCAGTTTTTCGAGCTATGGCTACACCTTC
TRBD2 TRBJ2-1 once TRBV10-3 13 CAISGTSGAQQFF TGTGCCATCAGTGGGACTAGCGGGGCGCAGCAGTTCTTC
TRBD1 TRBJ1-5 NA TRBV28 16 CASSLPGQGASRPQHF TGTGCCAGCAGTTTACCGGGACAGGGGGCTTCGAGGCCCCAGCATTTT
TRBD2 TRBJ2-7 NA TRBV5-1 16 CASSLGLAGGRSEQYF TGCGCCAGCAGCTTGGGACTAGCGGGGGGGAGGAGCGAGCAGTACTTC
NA TRBJ2-7 NA TRBV11-3 14 CASSLDQVSYEQYF TGTGCCAGCAGCTTAGATCAGGTCAGCTACGAGCAGTACTTC
TRBD2 TRBJ2-5 NA TRBV24-1 15 CATSDPGTSQETQYF TGTGCCACCAGTGATCCCGGGACTAGCCAAGAGACCCAGTACTTC
NA TRBJ2-3 NA TRBV11-2 16 CASSFFRGGVVDTQYF TGTGCCAGCAGCTTTTTTAGGGGGGGTGTCGTAGATACGCAGTATTTT
TRBD1 TRBJ1-2 few TRBV28 11 CASQGADGYTF TGTGCCAGCCAGGGGGCCGATGGCTACACCTTC
NA TRBJ2-3 NA TRBV18 14 CASSPGQALDTQYF TGTGCCAGCTCACCCGGCCAGGCTTTAGATACGCAGTATTTT
TRBD1 TRBJ1-5 NA TRBV5-1 15 CASSLVGDRAQPQHF TGCGCCAGCAGCTTGGTGGGGGACAGGGCTCAGCCCCAGCATTTT
NA TRBJ2-3 NA TRBV19 16 CASTSMMRGRADTQYF TGTGCCAGTACCTCGATGATGAGGGGGAGGGCAGATACGCAGTATTTT
TRBD1 TRBJ1-2 few TRBV9 15 CASSVDPTGPYGYTF TGTGCCAGCAGCGTGGATCCGACAGGGCCCTATGGCTACACCTTC
TRBD1 TRBJ1-2 NA TRBV6-5 14 CASSSRPRQGRYTF TGTGCCAGCAGTTCCCGCCCCCGACAGGGACGCTACACCTTC
NA TRBJ1-6 NA TRBV19 15 CASSILGQGNSPLHF TGTGCCAGTAGTATTCTGGGGCAGGGCAATTCACCCCTCCACTTT
NA TRBJ2-5 once TRBV3-1/TRBV3-2 15 CASSPWRGRQETQYF TGTGCCAGCAGCCCCTGGCGGGGAAGACAAGAGACCCAGTACTTC
TRBD2 TRBJ2-7 NA TRBV6-5 15 CATSTSGGAPYEQYF TGTGCCACCTCGACTAGCGGGGGGGCACCCTACGAGCAGTACTTC
NA TRBJ2-5 NA TRBV12-2 13 CASRLVSKETQYF TGTGCAAGTCGCTTAGTTAGTAAAGAGACCCAGTACTTC